These T cell receptor beta chains were read from a single sample in a study of CD8 T cells in Susac syndrome. TCRdb recomputed calls from the immunoSEQ multiplex PCR reads with MiXCR, one row per CDR3 protein. This table has 250,000 to 300,000 distinct CDR3 sequences, about 88% appearing once. What was sequenced was CD8+ T cells from PBMCs. These receptors originate from a human donor with multiple sclerosis. The CDR3 runs from the conserved cysteine through the conserved F or W. The D gene is left open where the match is weak. Where a row states a size, it is once, few, many or the class of an expanded clone; other rows omit it.

NA	TRBV20-1	TRBJ2-7	NA	CSAKTGTFREQYF	TGCAGTGCTAAGACAGGGACTTTCCGCGAGCAGTACTTC
NA	TRBV4-3	TRBJ2-6	few	CASSQDPTSGANVLTF	TGCGCCAGCAGCCAAGATCCCACGTCTGGGGCCAACGTCCTGACTTTC
TRBD1	TRBV7-3	TRBJ1-1	NA	CASSSGRTGESTEAFF	TGTGCCAGCAGCTCAGGAAGGACAGGGGAAAGCACTGAAGCTTTCTTT
NA	TRBV2	TRBJ1-1	NA	CASSLGGGTRETEAFF	TGTGCCAGCAGTCTAGGAGGGGGAACACGGGAAACTGAAGCTTTCTTT
TRBD2	TRBV29-1	TRBJ2-3	NA	CSVEARARQRGSTDTQYF	TGCAGCGTTGAAGCCCGGGCCAGACAGCGGGGGTCAACAGATACGCAGTATTTT
NA	TRBV19	TRBJ1-1	NA	CASSIWMGTEAFF	TGTGCCAGTAGTATATGGATGGGGACTGAAGCTTTCTTT
NA	TRBV6-1	TRBJ2-1	NA	CARPPNEQFF	TGTGCCCGACCGCCTAATGAGCAGTTCTTC
NA	TRBV7-3	TRBJ2-3	NA	CASSLRPGRVDTQYF	TGTGCCAGCAGCTTACGGCCAGGCAGGGTAGATACGCAGTATTTT
NA	TRBV20-1	TRBJ2-3	NA	CSARDRDRLTDTQYF	TGCAGTGCTAGAGACCGGGACCGTCTCACAGATACGCAGTATTTT
NA	TRBV14	TRBJ2-1	NA	CASSQFRSYNEQFF	TGTGCCAGCAGCCAGTTCAGGTCCTACAATGAGCAGTTCTTC
NA	TRBV27	TRBJ1-6	NA	CASRTGALAYSPLHF	TGTGCCAGCAGAACCGGGGCCTTAGCTTATTCACCCCTCCACTTT
TRBD1	TRBV19	TRBJ2-1	NA	CASSMGYRGYNEQFF	TGTGCCAGTAGTATGGGTTACAGGGGATACAATGAGCAGTTCTTC
NA	TRBV4-1	TRBJ1-5	few	CASSQDHSGFNQPQHF	TGCGCCAGCAGCCAAGATCATAGCGGATTCAATCAGCCCCAGCATTTT
NA	TRBV12-3/TRBV12-4	TRBJ2-1	NA	CASSLSEDEQFF	TGTGCCAGCAGTTTATCGGAGGATGAGCAGTTCTTC
TRBD2	TRBV13	TRBJ2-1	once	CASTLWTSGRLREQFF	TGTGCCAGCACCCTTTGGACTAGCGGGAGATTGAGGGAGCAGTTCTTC
TRBD2	TRBV28	TRBJ2-1	NA	CASSLGLAGGRNEQFF	TGTGCCAGCAGTTTAGGGCTAGCGGGGGGGCGGAATGAGCAGTTCTTC
TRBD2	TRBV6-2/TRBV6-3	TRBJ2-5	NA	CASSYQTSGGYQETQYF	TGTGCCAGCAGTTACCAGACGAGCGGGGGGTACCAAGAGACCCAGTACTTC
TRBD2	TRBV19	TRBJ2-1	NA	CASREDPHNEQFF	TGTGCCAGCCGGGAGGATCCCCACAATGAGCAGTTCTTC
NA	TRBV2	TRBJ2-7	NA	CASSLAVRPYEQYF	TGTGCCAGCAGTCTGGCGGTTAGGCCCTACGAGCAGTACTTC
TRBD1	TRBV6-2/TRBV6-3	TRBJ1-5	once	CASSTGTENQPQHF	TGTGCCAGCAGCACCGGGACAGAAAATCAGCCCCAGCATTTT
NA	TRBV27	TRBJ2-7	NA	CASSEITGAAETYEQYF	TGTGCCAGCAGTGAAATAACGGGAGCGGCGGAGACCTACGAGCAGTACTTC
TRBD1	TRBV7-3	TRBJ2-7	NA	CASSARQGPAYEQYF	TGTGCCAGCAGCGCCCGACAGGGGCCGGCCTACGAGCAGTACTTC
NA	TRBV2	TRBJ1-2	NA	CAREGVGGADGYTF	TGTGCCAGAGAAGGAGTAGGAGGGGCGGATGGCTACACCTTC
NA	TRBV18	TRBJ2-7	NA	CASSPPRGSGISYEQYF	TGTGCCAGCTCACCACCGAGAGGTAGCGGAATATCCTACGAGCAGTACTTC
NA	TRBV25-1	TRBJ1-3	NA	CASSATLGGEGNTIYF	TGTGCCAGCAGTGCCACCCTCGGGGGGGAAGGAAACACCATATATTTT
NA	TRBV29-1	TRBJ2-1	NA	CSAHGRPNEQFF	TGCAGCGCCCATGGGCGGCCCAATGAGCAGTTCTTC
NA	TRBV7-2	TRBJ2-5	NA	CASSQQGWVNQETQYF	TGTGCCAGCAGTCAACAGGGTTGGGTTAACCAAGAGACCCAGTACTTC
TRBD2	TRBV7-9	TRBJ2-5	NA	CASQRGGQETQYF	TGTGCCAGCCAACGCGGGGGCCAAGAGACCCAGTACTTC
TRBD1	TRBV9	TRBJ2-1	NA	CASSVDVAGQGVNEQFF	TGTGCCAGCAGTGTGGATGTGGCCGGACAGGGAGTCAATGAGCAGTTCTTC
NA	TRBV11-2	TRBJ1-2	NA	CASSLEPGGLGGYTF	TGTGCCAGCAGCTTAGAACCGGGGGGACTGGGTGGCTACACCTTC
NA	TRBV20-1	TRBJ1-2	NA	CSAPYRVNYGYTF	TGCAGTGCTCCCTACAGAGTAAACTATGGCTACACCTTC
TRBD2	TRBV7-9	TRBJ2-7	NA	CASSPTGEGRSYEQYF	TGTGCCAGCAGCCCCACGGGGGAGGGCCGTAGCTACGAGCAGTACTTC
NA	TRBV5-4	TRBJ1-1	NA	CASSLPGDTEAFF	TGTGCCAGCAGCTTGCCGGGGGACACTGAAGCTTTCTTT
NA	TRBV10-3	TRBJ2-1	NA	CAISETTHNEQFF	TGTGCCATCAGTGAGACTACCCACAATGAGCAGTTCTTC
TRBD2	TRBV5-8	TRBJ2-3	NA	CASSPGTSGSGDTQYF	TGTGCCAGCAGCCCAGGGACTAGCGGGAGCGGAGATACGCAGTATTTT
NA	TRBV30	TRBJ1-2	NA	CAWKEAQGYTF	TGTGCCTGGAAGGAGGCCCAAGGCTACACCTTC
TRBD1	TRBV28	TRBJ2-7	NA	CASSWFGTGFTNEQYF	TGTGCCAGCAGTTGGTTCGGGACAGGGTTTACCAACGAGCAGTACTTC
NA	TRBV9	TRBJ2-1	NA	CASSVGSFGNEQFF	TGTGCCAGCAGCGTAGGGAGCTTCGGTAATGAGCAGTTCTTC
TRBD2	TRBV11-2	TRBJ2-2	NA	CASSSFRTSGSNWELFF	TGTGCCAGCAGCTCCTTCCGAACTAGCGGGAGTAACTGGGAGCTGTTTTTT
NA	TRBV5-6	TRBJ2-1	once	CASSLVVWGDNEQFF	TGTGCCAGCAGCTTGGTAGTTTGGGGGGACAATGAGCAGTTCTTC
NA	TRBV12-3/TRBV12-4	TRBJ2-7	NA	CASSLSFLPRLHEQYF	TGTGCCAGCAGTTTATCTTTCCTCCCAAGACTCCACGAGCAGTACTTC
NA	TRBV6-4	TRBJ2-3	NA	CASSEGGSPTDTQYF	TGTGCCAGCAGTGAGGGCGGTTCCCCCACAGATACGCAGTATTTT
TRBD2	TRBV4-2	TRBJ2-1	NA	CASSPLIAGENNEQFF	TGTGCCAGCAGCCCCCTAATAGCGGGGGAAAACAATGAGCAGTTCTTC
TRBD2	TRBV9	TRBJ2-7	NA	CASSVAAGGSSYEQYF	TGTGCCAGCAGCGTAGCTGCGGGGGGTAGTTCCTACGAGCAGTACTTC
NA	TRBV4-1	TRBJ2-3	NA	CASSQDSKTGSTDTQYF	TGCGCCAGCAGCCAAGACTCCAAGACAGGCAGCACAGATACGCAGTATTTT
TRBD2	TRBV20-1	TRBJ2-7	NA	CSATIKLKAGVIYEQYF	TGCAGTGCTACCATAAAACTAAAGGCGGGAGTAATTTACGAGCAGTACTTC
NA	TRBV20-1	TRBJ2-1	NA	CSAPGQSSYNEQFF	TGCAGTGCTCCCGGACAGAGCTCCTACAATGAGCAGTTCTTC
NA	TRBV4-3	TRBJ1-2	once	CASSPDGGGYGYTF	TGCGCCAGCAGCCCGGACGGTGGTGGCTATGGCTACACCTTC